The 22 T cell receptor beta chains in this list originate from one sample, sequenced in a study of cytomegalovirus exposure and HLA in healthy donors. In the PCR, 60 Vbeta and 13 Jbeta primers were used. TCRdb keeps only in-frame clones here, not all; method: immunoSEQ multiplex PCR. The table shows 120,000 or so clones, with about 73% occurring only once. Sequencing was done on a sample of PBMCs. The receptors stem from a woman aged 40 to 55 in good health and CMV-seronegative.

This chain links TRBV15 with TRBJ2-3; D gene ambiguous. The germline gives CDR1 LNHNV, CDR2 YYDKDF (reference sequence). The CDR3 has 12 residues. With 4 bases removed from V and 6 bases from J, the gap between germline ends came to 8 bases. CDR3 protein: CATSTERDTQYF. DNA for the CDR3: TGTGCCACCAGCACCGAGCGTGATACGCAGTATTTT.

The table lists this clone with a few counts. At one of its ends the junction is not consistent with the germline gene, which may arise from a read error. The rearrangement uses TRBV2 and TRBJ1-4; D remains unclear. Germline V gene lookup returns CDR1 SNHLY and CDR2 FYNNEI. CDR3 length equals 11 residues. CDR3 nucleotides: TGTGCCAGCAGTGAAGAGGTGCGGCAGATCTTT. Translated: CASSEEVRQIF.

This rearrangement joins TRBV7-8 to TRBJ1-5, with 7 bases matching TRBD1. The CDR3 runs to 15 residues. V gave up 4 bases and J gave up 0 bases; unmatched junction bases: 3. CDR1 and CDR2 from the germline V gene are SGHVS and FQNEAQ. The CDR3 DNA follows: TGTGCCAGCAGCTCCGGGGACAGTAGCAATCAGCCCCAGCATTTT. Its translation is CASSSGDSSNQPQHF.

CDR3 DNA: TGTGCCAGTAGTTCCACCCCCCGACAGGGCGACACTGAAGCTTTCTTT. It is translated as CASSSTPRQGDTEAFF. V and J are TRBV19 and TRBJ1-1; 7 bases agree with TRBD1. V was pared by 5 bases and J by 3 bases, with 12 bases of the junction left unmatched. Germline CDR1 is LNHDA and CDR2 is SQIVND (reference sequence). There are 16 residues in the CDR3. Full variable domain (remainder filled in from reference TRBV19 and TRBJ1-1): DGGITQSPKYLFRKEGQNVTLSCEQNLNHDAMYWYRQDPGQGLRLIYYSQIVNDFQKGDIAEGYSVSREKKESFPLTVTSAQKNPTAFYLCASSSTPRQGDTEAFFGQGTRLTVV.

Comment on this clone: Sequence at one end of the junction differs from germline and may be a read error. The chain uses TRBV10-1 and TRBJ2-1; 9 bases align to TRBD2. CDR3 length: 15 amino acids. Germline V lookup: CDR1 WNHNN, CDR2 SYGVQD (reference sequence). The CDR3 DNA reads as TGCGCCAGCAGTGAGTTAGCGGGAGTCTCCAATGGGCAGTTCTTC. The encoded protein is CASSELAGVSNGQFF.

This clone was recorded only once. The DNA of the CDR3 is TGTGCCAGCAGGGCCACAGGGAATATCGAGCAGTACTTC. Amino acid sequence: CASRATGNIEQYF. J is TRBJ2-7 and V is TRBV6-5, with a weak D call TRBD1 (6 bases). This CDR3 comprises 13 residues. Germline-derived CDR1 and CDR2 are MNHEY and SVGAGI. V was pared by 6 bases and J by 6 bases, with 15 bases between.

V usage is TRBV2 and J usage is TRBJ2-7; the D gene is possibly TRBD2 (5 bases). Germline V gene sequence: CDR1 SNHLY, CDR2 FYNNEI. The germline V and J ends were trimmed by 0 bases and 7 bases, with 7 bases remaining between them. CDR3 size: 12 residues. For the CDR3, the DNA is TGTGCCAGCAGTGAAGCGCGGAGGGAGCAGTACTTC. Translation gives CASSEARREQYF.

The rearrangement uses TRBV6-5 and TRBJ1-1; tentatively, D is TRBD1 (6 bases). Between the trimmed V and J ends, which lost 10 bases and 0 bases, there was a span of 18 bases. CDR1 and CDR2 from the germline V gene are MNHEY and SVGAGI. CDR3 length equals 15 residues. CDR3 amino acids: CAIFFRGYMNTEAFF. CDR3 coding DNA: TGTGCCATCTTCTTTAGGGGGTACATGAACACTGAAGCTTTCTTT.

CDR3 residues: CASSSQVGNEQFF. The CDR3 coding sequence is TGCGCCAGCAGCTCCCAGGTAGGAAATGAGCAGTTCTTC. The gene calls are TRBV5-1 and TRBJ2-1; D is ambiguous. Per germline, CDR1 SGHRS and CDR2 YFSETQ. This CDR3 contains 13 residues. Between the trimmed V and J ends, which lost 3 bases and 7 bases, there was a span of 11 bases.

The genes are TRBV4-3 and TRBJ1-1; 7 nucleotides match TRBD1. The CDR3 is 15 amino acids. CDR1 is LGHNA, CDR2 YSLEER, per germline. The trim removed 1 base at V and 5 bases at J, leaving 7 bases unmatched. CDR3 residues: CASSQAPTGRTEAFF. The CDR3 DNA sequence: TGCGCCAGCAGCCAAGCCCCGACAGGGAGGACTGAAGCTTTCTTT.

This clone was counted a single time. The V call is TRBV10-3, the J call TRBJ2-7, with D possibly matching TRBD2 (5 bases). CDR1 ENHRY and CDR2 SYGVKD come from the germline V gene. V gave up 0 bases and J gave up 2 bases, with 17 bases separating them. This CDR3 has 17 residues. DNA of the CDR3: TGTGCCATCAGTGAGTCGACTCGGGGAAAGGTTACCTACGAGCAGTACTTC. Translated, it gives CAISESTRGKVTYEQYF.

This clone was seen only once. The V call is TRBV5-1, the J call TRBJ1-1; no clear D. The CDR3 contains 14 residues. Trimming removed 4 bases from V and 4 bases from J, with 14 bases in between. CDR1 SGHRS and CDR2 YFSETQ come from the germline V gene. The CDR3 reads CASSRAPGSTEAFF. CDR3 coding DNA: TGCGCCAGCAGCCGTGCGCCAGGAAGCACTGAAGCTTTCTTT.

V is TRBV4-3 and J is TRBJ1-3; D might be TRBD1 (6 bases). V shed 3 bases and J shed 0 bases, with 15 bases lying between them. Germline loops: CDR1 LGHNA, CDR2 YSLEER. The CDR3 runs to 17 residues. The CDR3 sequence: CASSHYRQALSGNTIYF. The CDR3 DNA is TGCGCCAGCAGCCACTACCGACAGGCTCTCTCTGGAAACACCATATATTTT.

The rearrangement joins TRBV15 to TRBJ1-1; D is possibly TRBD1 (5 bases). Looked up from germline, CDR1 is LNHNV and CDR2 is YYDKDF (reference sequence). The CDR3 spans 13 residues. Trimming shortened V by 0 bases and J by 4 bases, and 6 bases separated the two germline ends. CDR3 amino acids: CATSRDGGTEAFF. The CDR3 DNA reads TGTGCCACCAGCAGAGACGGGGGCACTGAAGCTTTCTTT.

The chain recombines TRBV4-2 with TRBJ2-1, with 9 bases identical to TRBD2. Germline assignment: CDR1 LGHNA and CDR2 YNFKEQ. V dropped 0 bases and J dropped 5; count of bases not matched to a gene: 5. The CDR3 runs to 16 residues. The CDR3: CASSQESTSGHNEQFF. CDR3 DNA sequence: TGTGCCAGCAGCCAAGAATCGACTAGCGGTCACAATGAGCAGTTCTTC.

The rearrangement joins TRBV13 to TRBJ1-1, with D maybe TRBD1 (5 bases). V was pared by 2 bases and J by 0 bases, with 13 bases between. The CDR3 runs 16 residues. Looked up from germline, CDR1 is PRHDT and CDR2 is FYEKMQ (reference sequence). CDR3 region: CASSLKTGGVNTEAFF. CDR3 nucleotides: TGTGCCAGCAGCTTAAAGACGGGAGGGGTGAACACTGAAGCTTTCTTT.

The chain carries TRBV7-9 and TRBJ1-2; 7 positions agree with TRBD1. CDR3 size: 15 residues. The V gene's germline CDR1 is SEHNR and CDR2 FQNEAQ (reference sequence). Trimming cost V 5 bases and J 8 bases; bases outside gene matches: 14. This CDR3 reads CASSIQQGLDVGYTF. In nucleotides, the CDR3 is TGTGCCAGCAGCATACAACAGGGGCTTGACGTGGGCTACACCTTC.

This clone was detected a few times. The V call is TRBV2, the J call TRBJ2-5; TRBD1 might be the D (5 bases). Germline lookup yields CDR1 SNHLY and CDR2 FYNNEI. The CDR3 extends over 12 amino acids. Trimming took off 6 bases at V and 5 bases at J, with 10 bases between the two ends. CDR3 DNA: TGTGCCAGCAGCAGGGCTTTGGAGACCCAGTACTTC. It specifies CASSRALETQYF.

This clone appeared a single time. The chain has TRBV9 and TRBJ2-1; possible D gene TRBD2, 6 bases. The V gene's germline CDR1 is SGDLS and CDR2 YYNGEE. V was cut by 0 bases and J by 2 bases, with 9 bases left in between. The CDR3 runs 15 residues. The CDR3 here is CASSVGSGTYNEQFF. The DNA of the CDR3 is TGTGCCAGCAGCGTAGGTAGCGGAACCTACAATGAGCAGTTCTTC.

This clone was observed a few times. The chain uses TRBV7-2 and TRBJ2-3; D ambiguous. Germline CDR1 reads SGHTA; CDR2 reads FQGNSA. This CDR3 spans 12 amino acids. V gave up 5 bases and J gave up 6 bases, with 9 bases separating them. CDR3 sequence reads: CASSPQRDTQYF. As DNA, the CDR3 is TGTGCCAGCAGCCCCCAACGGGATACGCAGTATTTT.

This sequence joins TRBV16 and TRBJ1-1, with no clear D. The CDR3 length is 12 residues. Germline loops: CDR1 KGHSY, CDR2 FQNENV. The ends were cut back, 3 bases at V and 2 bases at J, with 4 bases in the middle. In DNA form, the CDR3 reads TGTGCCAGCAGCCAGGGCAACACTGAAGCTTTCTTT. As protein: CASSQGNTEAFF.

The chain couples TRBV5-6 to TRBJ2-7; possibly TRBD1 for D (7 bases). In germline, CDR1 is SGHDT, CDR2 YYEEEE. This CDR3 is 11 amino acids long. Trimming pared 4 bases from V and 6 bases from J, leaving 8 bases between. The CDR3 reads CASSQGGEQYF. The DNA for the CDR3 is TGTGCCAGCAGCCAGGGGGGCGAGCAGTACTTC. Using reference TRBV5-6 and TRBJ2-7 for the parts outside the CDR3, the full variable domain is DAGVTQSPTHLIKTRGQQVTLRCSPKSGHDTVSWYQQALGQGPQFIFQYYEEEERQRGNFPDRFSGHQFPNYSSELNVNALLLGDSALYLCASSQGGEQYFGPGTRLTVT.